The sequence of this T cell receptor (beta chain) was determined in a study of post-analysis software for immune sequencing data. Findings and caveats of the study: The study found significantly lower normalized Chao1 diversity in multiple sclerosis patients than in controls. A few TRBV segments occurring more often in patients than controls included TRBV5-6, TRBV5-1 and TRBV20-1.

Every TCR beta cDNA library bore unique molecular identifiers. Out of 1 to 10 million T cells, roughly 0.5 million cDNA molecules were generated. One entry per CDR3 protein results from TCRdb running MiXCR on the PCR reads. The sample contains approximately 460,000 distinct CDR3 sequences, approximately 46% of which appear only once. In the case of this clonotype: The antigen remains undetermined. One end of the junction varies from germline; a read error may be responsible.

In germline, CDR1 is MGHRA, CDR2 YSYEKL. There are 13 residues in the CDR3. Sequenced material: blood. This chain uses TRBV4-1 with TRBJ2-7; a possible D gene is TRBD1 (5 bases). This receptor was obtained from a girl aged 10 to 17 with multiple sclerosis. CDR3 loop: CAISQVGVGEQYF. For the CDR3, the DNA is TGCGCCATCAGCCAAGTAGGGGTGGGCGAGCAGTACTTC.